The 7 T cell receptor delta chains given below trace back to one sample, sequenced in a study of gamma-delta T cells after stem cell transplantation. TCRdb re-processed the RT-PCR reads via CATT. The sample holds around 1,100 delta-chain clones, about a tenth seen once. Source material: gamma-delta T cells. The source is a human donor. It is not recorded whose cells these are; they may come from a transplant donor.

In the case of this clone: TCRdb's entry gives the protein of a much larger clone, which mismatches this DNA's translation at residue 14, likely from a read error; the protein reported here is translated from the DNA. The V call is TRDV2, the J call TRDJ1; no reliable D call. CDR1 GEAIGNYY and CDR2 EKD come from the germline V gene. V was shortened by 4 bases and J by 13 bases, with 30 bases between the two germline ends. The CDR3 is made up of 16 amino acids. In nucleotides, the CDR3 is TGTGCCTGTGAGTCTATGACTGCGCCTTTGAAGGAAGAACCCATCTTT. Translation: CACESMTAPLKEEPIF.

By share of the sample, this clone is hyperexpanded. Within the sample, other DNA sequences also encode this same CDR3. This chain joins TRAV29/DV5 and TRDJ1; 11 bases are a match to TRDD3. The junction had 40 bases not matched to a gene; V was cut back by 0 bases and J by 3 bases. CDR1 and CDR2 from the germline V gene are NSMFDY and ISSIKDK. The CDR3 is made up of 27 amino acids. The CDR3 is CAASEVGFYHLPPYSILGDIVSDKLIF. CDR3 DNA sequence: TGTGCAGCAAGCGAGGTTGGTTTCTATCACCTTCCACCATACTCGATACTGGGGGATATTGTATCCGATAAACTCATCTTT.

In its sample, this clone was seen a few times. With a far larger clone one base away, a read error is the likely cause. The sample contains more than one DNA sequence encoding this CDR3. The chain recombines TRDV2 with TRDJ1; TRDD3 matches 10 bases. Germline V gene sequence: CDR1 GEAIGNYY, CDR2 EKD. V lost 0 bases and J lost 0; bases outside the gene matches: 6. The CDR3 length is 17 residues. CDR3 sequence reads: CACDTLLGDQYTDKLIF. The DNA for the CDR3 is TGTGCCTGTGACACCTTACTGGGGGATCAATACACCGATAAACTCATCTTT.

The sample holds a few counts of this clone. Just one base apart from a much larger clone, this may be a read error. Other DNA sequences in this sample translate to the same CDR3. The chain recombines TRDV2 with TRDJ1, with D possibly matching TRDD3 (6 bases). CDR1 is GEAIGNYY, CDR2 EKD, per germline. Trimming stripped 1 base from V and 11 bases from J, with 34 bases between. This CDR3 is built from 19 residues. CDR3 loop: CACDTISPIQPTGGPKLIF. The CDR3 DNA reads as TGTGCCTGTGACACAATCTCCCCTATCCAACCCACCGGGGGACCTAAGCTCATCTTT.

This clone was observed a few times. V and J are TRAV29/DV5 and TRDJ1; D is undetermined. Germline CDR1 and CDR2: NSMFDY and ISSIKDK. The CDR3 runs to 17 residues. The germline V and J ends were trimmed by 3 bases and 0 bases, with 21 bases remaining between them. For the CDR3, the DNA is TGTGCAGCAACGACAACCAAAAAGGCCCCAAACACCGATAAACTCATCTTT. Protein: CAATTTKKAPNTDKLIF.

This clone was detected only a few times. TCRdb shows a much larger clone's protein in place of this DNA's translation, and the two differ at residue 7, likely through a read error; the protein shown is translated from the DNA. The gene calls are TRDV2 and TRDJ1, with D possibly being TRDD3 (5 bases). CDR1 GEAIGNYY and CDR2 EKD come from the germline V gene. The V end was cut by 4 bases, the J end by 1 base, with 24 bases between. This CDR3 spans 18 amino acids. DNA of the CDR3: TGTGCCTGTGAGCCTATGGCCAATACAGGGATCAGCACCGATAAACTCATCTTT. It translates to CACEPMANTGISTDKLIF.

A word on this clone: The TCRdb protein, from a much larger clone, departs from this DNA's translation at residue 3, likely by read error; the protein shown derives from the DNA. This chain links TRDV2 with TRDJ1, with a tentative D call TRDD3 (5 bases). This CDR3 is 17 amino acids long. Per germline, CDR1 GEAIGNYY and CDR2 EKD. CDR3 bases: TGTGCCCGTGACACCGTCGATACTAAAGGGTACACCGATAAACTCATCTTT. Amino acids: CARDTVDTKGYTDKLIF.